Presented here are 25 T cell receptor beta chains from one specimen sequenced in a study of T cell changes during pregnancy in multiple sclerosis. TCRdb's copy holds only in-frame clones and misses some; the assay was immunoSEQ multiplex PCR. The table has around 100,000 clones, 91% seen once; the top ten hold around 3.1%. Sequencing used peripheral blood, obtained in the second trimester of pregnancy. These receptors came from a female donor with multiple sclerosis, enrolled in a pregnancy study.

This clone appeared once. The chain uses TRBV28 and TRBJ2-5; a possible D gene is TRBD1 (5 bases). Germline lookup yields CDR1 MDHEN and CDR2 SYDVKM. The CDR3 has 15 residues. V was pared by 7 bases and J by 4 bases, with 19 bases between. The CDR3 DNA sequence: TGTGCCAGCAACCCGAGGAAGCGTAGGGGAGAGACCCAGTACTTC. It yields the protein CASNPRKRRGETQYF.

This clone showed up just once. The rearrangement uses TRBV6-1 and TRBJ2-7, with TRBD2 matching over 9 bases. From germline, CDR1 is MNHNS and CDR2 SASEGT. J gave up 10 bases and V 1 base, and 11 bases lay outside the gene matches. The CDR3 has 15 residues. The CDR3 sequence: CASSEDGAGGRHQYF. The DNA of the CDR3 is TGTGCCAGCAGTGAAGATGGGGCGGGAGGGCGGCATCAGTACTTC.

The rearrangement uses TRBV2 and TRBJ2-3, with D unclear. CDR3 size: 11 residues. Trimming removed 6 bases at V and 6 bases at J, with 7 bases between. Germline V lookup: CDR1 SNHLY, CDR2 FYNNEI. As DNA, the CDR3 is TGTGCCAGCAGCAACCAGGATACGCAGTATTTT. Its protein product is CASSNQDTQYF.

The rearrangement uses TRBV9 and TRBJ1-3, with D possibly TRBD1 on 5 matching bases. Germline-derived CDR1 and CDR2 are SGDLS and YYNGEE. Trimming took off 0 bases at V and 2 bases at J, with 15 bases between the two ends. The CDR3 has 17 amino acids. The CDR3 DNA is TGTGCCAGCAGCGTAGGGAGCCTCCGGGGGGCTGGAAACACCATATATTTT. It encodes CASSVGSLRGAGNTIYF.

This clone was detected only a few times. CDR3 residues: CASSKEGTRPTSGSRYEQYF. Here the CDR3 DNA reads TGTGCCAGCAGCAAAGAGGGGACTCGGCCGACGAGCGGGAGTCGGTACGAGCAGTACTTC. This chain connects TRBV21-1 to TRBJ2-7; the table calls TRBD2, which could not be checked here. TRBV21-1 is a documented pseudogene. The CDR3 sequence is 20 residues long.

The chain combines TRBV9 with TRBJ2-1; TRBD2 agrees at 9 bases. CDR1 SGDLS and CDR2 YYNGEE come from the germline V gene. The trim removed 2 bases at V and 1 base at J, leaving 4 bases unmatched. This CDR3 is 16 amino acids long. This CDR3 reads CASSVREGWSYNEQFF. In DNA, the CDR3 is TGTGCCAGCAGCGTGCGGGAGGGGTGGTCCTACAATGAGCAGTTCTTC.

CDR3 sequence: CASSPQPGSTEAFF. For the CDR3, the DNA is TGTGCCAGCAGCCCCCAACCGGGGAGCACTGAAGCTTTCTTT. The rearrangement links TRBV7-3 to TRBJ1-1, with D uncertain. Looked up from germline, CDR1 is SGHTA and CDR2 is FQGTGA. This CDR3 contains 14 residues. V was pared by 5 bases and J by 4 bases, with 14 bases between.

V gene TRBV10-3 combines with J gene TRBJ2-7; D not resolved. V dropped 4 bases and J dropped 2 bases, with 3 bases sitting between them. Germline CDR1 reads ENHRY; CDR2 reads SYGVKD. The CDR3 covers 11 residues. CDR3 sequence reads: CAISAAYEQYF. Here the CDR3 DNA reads TGTGCCATCAGTGCGGCCTACGAGCAGTACTTC.

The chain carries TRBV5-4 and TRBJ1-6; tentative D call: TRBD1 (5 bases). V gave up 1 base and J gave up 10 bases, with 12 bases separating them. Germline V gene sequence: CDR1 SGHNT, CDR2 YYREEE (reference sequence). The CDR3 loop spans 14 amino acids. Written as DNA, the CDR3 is TGTGCCAGCAGCTTGCGGGGGATAGGGTCACCCCTCCACTTT. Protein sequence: CASSLRGIGSPLHF. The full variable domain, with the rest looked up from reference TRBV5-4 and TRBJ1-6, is ETGVTQSPTHLIKTRGQQVTLRCSSQSGHNTVSWYQQALGQGPQFIFQYYREEENGRGNFPPRFSGLQFPNYSSELNVNALELDDSALYLCASSLRGIGSPLHFGNGTRLTVT.

The DNA of the CDR3 is TGTGCCAGCAGTGCCGGGACAGGGGGTTCTGGGGCCAACGTCCTGACTTTC. Translated, it gives CASSAGTGGSGANVLTF. This rearrangement joins TRBV27 to TRBJ2-6; 11 bases map to TRBD1. The CDR3 extends over 17 amino acids. The germline gives CDR1 MNHEY, CDR2 SMNVEV (reference sequence). Unmatched junction bases numbered 4, after V lost 5 bases and J lost 1 base.

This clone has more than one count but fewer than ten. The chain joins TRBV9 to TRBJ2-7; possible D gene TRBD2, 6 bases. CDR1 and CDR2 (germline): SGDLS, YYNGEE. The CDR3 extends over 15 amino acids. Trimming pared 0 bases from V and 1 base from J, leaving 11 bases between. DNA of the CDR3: TGTGCCAGCAGCGTAGGCCCGGGGAGGTCCTACGAGCAGTACTTC. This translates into CASSVGPGRSYEQYF.

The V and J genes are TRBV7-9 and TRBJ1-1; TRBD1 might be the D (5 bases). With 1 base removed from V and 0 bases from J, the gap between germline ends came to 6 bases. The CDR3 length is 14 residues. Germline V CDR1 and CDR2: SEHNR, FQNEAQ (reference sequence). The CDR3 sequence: CASSLGGVNTEAFF. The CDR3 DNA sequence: TGTGCCAGCAGCTTAGGGGGCGTGAACACTGAAGCTTTCTTT.

CDR3 residues: CASSPTGEWGGYTF. The CDR3 DNA sequence: TGTGCCAGCAGTCCCACAGGGGAATGGGGCGGCTACACCTTC. This chain uses TRBV2 with TRBJ1-2; 7 nucleotides align to TRBD1. The V gene's germline CDR1 is SNHLY and CDR2 FYNNEI. With V trimmed by 5 bases and J by 8 bases, 11 bases remained unmatched. The CDR3 length is 14 residues.

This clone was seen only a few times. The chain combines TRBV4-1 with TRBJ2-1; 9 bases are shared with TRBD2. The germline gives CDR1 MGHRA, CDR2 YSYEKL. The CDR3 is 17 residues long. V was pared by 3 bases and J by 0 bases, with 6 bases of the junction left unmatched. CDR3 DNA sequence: TGCGCCAGCAGCCATTTCCTAGCGGGAAGCTCCTACAATGAGCAGTTCTTC. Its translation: CASSHFLAGSSYNEQFF.

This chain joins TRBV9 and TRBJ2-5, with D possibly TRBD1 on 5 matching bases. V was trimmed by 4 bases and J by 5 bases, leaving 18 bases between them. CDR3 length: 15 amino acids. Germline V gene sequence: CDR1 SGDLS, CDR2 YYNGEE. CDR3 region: CASSLSKGRVETQYF. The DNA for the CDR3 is TGTGCCAGCAGCCTCTCCAAGGGCAGGGTCGAGACCCAGTACTTC. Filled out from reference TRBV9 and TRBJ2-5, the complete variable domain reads DSGVTQTPKHLITATGQRVTLRCSPRSGDLSVYWYQQSLDQGLQFLIQYYNGEERAKGNILERFSAQQFPDLHSELNLSSLELGDSALYFCASSLSKGRVETQYFGPGTRLLVL.

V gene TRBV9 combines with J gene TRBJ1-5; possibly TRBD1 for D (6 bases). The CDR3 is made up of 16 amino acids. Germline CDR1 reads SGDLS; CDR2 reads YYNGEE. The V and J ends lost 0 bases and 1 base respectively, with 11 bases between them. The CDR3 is CASSVEQGGSNQPQHF. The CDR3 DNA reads TGTGCCAGCAGCGTAGAACAGGGTGGCAGCAATCAGCCCCAGCATTTT.

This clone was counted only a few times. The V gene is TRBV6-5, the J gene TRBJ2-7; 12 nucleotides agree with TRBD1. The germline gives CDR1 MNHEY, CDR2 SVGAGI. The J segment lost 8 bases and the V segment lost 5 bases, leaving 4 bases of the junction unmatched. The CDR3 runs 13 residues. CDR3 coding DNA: TGTGCCAGCAGTGGGACAGGGGGCGTAAAGCAGTACTTC. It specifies CASSGTGGVKQYF.

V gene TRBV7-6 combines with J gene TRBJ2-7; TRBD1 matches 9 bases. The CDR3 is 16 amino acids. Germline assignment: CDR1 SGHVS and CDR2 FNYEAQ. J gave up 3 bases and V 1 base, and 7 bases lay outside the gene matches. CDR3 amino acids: CASSLDRDRVDYEQYF. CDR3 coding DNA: TGTGCCAGCAGCTTAGACCGGGACAGGGTGGACTACGAGCAGTACTTC.

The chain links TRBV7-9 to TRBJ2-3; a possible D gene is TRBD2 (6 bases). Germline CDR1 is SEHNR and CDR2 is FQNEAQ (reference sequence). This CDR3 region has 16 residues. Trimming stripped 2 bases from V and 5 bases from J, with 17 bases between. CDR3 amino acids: CASSLYGISGGDTQYF. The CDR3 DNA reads TGTGCCAGCAGCTTATATGGGATTAGCGGAGGAGATACGCAGTATTTT.

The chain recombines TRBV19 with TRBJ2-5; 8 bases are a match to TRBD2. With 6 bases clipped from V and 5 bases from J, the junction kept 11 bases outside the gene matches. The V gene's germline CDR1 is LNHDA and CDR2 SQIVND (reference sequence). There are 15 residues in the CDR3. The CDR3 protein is CASSPGGAQVETQYF. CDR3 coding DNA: TGTGCCAGTAGCCCGGGGGGGGCCCAAGTTGAGACCCAGTACTTC. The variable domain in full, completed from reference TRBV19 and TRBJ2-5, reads DGGITQSPKYLFRKEGQNVTLSCEQNLNHDAMYWYRQDPGQGLRLIYYSQIVNDFQKGDIAEGYSVSREKKESFPLTVTSAQKNPTAFYLCASSPGGAQVETQYFGPGTRLLVL.

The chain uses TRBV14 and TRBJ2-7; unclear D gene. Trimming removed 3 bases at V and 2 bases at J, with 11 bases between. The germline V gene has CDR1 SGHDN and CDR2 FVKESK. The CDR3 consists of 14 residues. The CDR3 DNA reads TGTGCCAGCAGCCATGCGACTTCTACCTACGAGCAGTACTTC. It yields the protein CASSHATSTYEQYF.

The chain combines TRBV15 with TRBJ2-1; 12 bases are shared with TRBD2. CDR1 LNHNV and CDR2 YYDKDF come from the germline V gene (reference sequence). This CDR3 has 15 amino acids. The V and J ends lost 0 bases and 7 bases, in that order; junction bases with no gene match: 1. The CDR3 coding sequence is TGTGCCACCAGCAGAGAGACTAGCGGGAGAAATGAGCAGTTCTTC. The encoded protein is CATSRETSGRNEQFF.

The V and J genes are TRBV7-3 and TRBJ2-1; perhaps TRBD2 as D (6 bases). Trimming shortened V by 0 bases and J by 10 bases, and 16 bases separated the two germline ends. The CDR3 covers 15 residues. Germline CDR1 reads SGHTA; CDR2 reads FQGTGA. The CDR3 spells CASSLTAGIGGEQFF. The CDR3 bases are TGTGCCAGCAGCTTAACTGCGGGCATCGGAGGGGAGCAGTTCTTC.

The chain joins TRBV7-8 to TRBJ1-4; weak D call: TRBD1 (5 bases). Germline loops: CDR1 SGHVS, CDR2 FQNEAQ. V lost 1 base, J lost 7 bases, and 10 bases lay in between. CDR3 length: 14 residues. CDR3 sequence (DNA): TGTGCCAGCAGCTTAGGCAGGGTTTCTGAAAAACTGTTTTTT. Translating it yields CASSLGRVSEKLFF. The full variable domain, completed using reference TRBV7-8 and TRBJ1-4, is GAGVSQSPRYKVAKRGQDVALRCDPISGHVSLFWYQQALGQGPEFLTYFQNEAQLDKSGLPSDRFFAERPEGSVSTLKIQRTQQEDSAVYLCASSLGRVSEKLFFGSGTQLSVL.

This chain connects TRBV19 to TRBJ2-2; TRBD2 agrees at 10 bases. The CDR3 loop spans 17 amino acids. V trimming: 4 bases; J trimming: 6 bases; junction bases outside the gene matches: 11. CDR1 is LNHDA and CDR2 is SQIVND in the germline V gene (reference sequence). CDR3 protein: CASSRSSGRVRAGELFF. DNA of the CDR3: TGTGCCAGTAGTAGGTCCAGCGGGAGGGTAAGGGCCGGGGAGCTGTTTTTT.